A single sample gave rise to the 13 T cell receptor beta chains below, sequenced in a study of blood T cells in healthy people across ages. The second PCR ran roughly 7 to 12 cycles with a sample-barcoded 5' primer and J-beta primers. TCRdb analysed the 5' RACE reads with MiXCR anew, one entry per CDR3 protein. The data contain about 1,800,000 distinct CDR3 sequences, 28% of them singletons. Sequencing used blood. The receptors come from a woman under 40 in good health.

V gene TRBV18 combines with J gene TRBJ2-1; 7 positions match TRBD2. Per the germline V gene, CDR1 is KGHSH and CDR2 is LQKENI. With V trimmed by 2 bases and J by 5 bases, 6 bases remained unmatched. The CDR3 covers 15 residues. CDR3 loop: CASSPGLAADNEQFF. CDR3 coding DNA: TGTGCCAGCTCACCAGGGCTAGCGGCCGACAATGAGCAGTTCTTC.

The rearrangement uses TRBV3-1 and TRBJ2-3, with D hard to call. Germline V gives CDR1 LGHDT, CDR2 YNNKEL (reference sequence). Trimming removed 1 base at V and 4 bases at J, with 6 bases between. This CDR3 contains 13 residues. The CDR3 region is CASSQVSSDTQYF. CDR3 nucleotides: TGTGCCAGCAGCCAAGTCAGTTCAGATACGCAGTATTTT.

This clonotype was recorded once. The rearrangement joins TRBV6-2 or TRBV6-3 to TRBJ1-5; D call uncertain. The ends were cut back, 5 bases at V and 7 bases at J, with 12 bases in the middle. The length of the CDR3 is 13 residues. CDR1 and CDR2 (germline): MNHEY, SVGEGT. CDR3 amino acids: CASSANGRQPQHF. DNA of the CDR3: TGTGCCAGCAGTGCCAATGGGAGGCAGCCCCAGCATTTT.

This chain uses TRBV20-1 with TRBJ2-4, with unresolved D. Trimming cost V 0 bases and J 2 bases, with 11 bases left between them. This CDR3 comprises 15 residues. The germline V gene has CDR1 DFQATT and CDR2 SNEGSKA (reference sequence). CDR3 sequence: CSARDGALSKNIQYF. CDR3 sequence (DNA): TGCAGTGCTAGAGATGGTGCCCTGTCCAAAAACATTCAGTACTTC.

This clonotype was detected only a few times. This chain uses TRBV6-1 with TRBJ1-1; TRBD1 matches at 7 bases. This CDR3 region has 13 residues. The germline gives CDR1 MNHNS, CDR2 SASEGT. With V trimmed by 5 bases and J by 4 bases, 4 bases remained unmatched. CDR3 residues: CASSPDRFTEAFF. In DNA form, the CDR3 reads TGTGCCAGCAGTCCGGACAGGTTCACTGAAGCTTTCTTT.

CDR3: CATRSGTSGQETQYF. For the CDR3, the DNA is TGTGCCACCCGCTCCGGGACTAGCGGACAAGAGACCCAGTACTTC. The V and J genes are TRBV5-4 and TRBJ2-5; TRBD2 matches 11 bases. Looked up from germline, CDR1 is SGHNT and CDR2 is YYREEE (reference sequence). The ends lost 9 bases at V and 2 bases at J; junction bases unmatched: 9. This CDR3 is built from 15 residues.

This chain connects TRBV5-1 to TRBJ2-3; no clear D gene. V lost 4 bases and J 4 bases, leaving 10 bases between the germline ends. The CDR3 covers 13 residues. The germline gives CDR1 SGHRS, CDR2 YFSETQ. The CDR3 sequence is CASSPAMADTQYF. In DNA, the CDR3 is TGCGCCAGCAGCCCAGCGATGGCAGATACGCAGTATTTT.

The table lists this clonotype with a few counts. V and J are TRBV21-1 and TRBJ1-2. TRBV21-1 is a listed pseudogene. The CDR3 length is 12 residues. CDR3 in amino acids: CASSKNQAGYTF. The CDR3 DNA reads TGTGCCAGCAGCAAAAACCAGGCCGGCTACACCTTC.

The rearrangement joins TRBV5-1 to TRBJ2-3; D is undetermined. CDR3 length: 14 residues. Trimming pared 5 bases from V and 1 base from J, leaving 11 bases between. Germline V gene lookup returns CDR1 SGHRS and CDR2 YFSETQ. CDR3 in amino acids: CASRSRVGTDTQYF. The CDR3 DNA reads TGCGCCAGCAGGAGTAGAGTTGGCACAGATACGCAGTATTTT. The full variable domain, rest sourced from reference TRBV5-1 and TRBJ2-3, is KAGVTQTPRYLIKTRGQQVTLSCSPISGHRSVSWYQQTPGQGLQFLFEYFSETQRNKGNFPGRFSGRQFSNSRSEMNVSTLELGDSALYLCASRSRVGTDTQYFGPGTRLTVL.

This clonotype was recorded only once. Given the absence of the conserved phenylalanine or tryptophan at the CDR3 end, a read error is likely. The chain carries TRBV6-1 and TRBJ1-6; 9 bases are a match to TRBD1. V lost 2 bases, J lost 9 bases, and 5 bases stayed unmatched. The CDR3 consists of 15 residues. In germline, CDR1 is MNHNS, CDR2 SASEGT. In DNA form, the CDR3 reads TGTGCCAGCAGTGAACTCGGACAGGGGCGTTCACCCCTCCACGTT. Translated, it gives CASSELGQGRSPLHV.

V gene TRBV20-1 combines with J gene TRBJ2-3; D unclear. Between the trimmed V and J ends, which lost 4 bases and 5 bases, there was a span of 16 bases. This CDR3 is built from 14 residues. Per germline, CDR1 DFQATT and CDR2 SNEGSKA (reference sequence). The CDR3 here is CSATSEARIDTQYF. For the CDR3, the DNA is TGCAGTGCTACGAGCGAGGCCCGGATAGATACGCAGTATTTT.

This clonotype turned up a few times. The chain carries TRBV25-1 and TRBJ2-5; D may be TRBD2 (6 bases). The V gene's germline CDR1 is MGHDK and CDR2 SYGVNS. The CDR3 contains 15 residues. V dropped 5 bases and J dropped 4 bases, with 17 bases sitting between them. The CDR3 DNA sequence: TGTGCCAGCAGTATGGGCATGGGGGGAGGAGAGACCCAGTACTTC. This codes for CASSMGMGGGETQYF.

This clonotype has more than one count but fewer than ten. The chain joins TRBV12-3 or TRBV12-4 to TRBJ2-1, with TRBD2 matching 12 bases. Trimming removed 7 bases from V and 0 bases from J; junction bases left unmatched: 7. There are 17 residues in the CDR3. DNA for the CDR3: TGTGCCAGCACCCGGACTAGCGGGGTCAGCTCCTACAATGAGCAGTTCTTC. Its translation: CASTRTSGVSSYNEQFF.